A selection of T cell receptor beta chains follows, all from one sample in a study of cytomegalovirus exposure and HLA in healthy donors. The assay was immunoSEQ multiplex PCR, and TCRdb's table has in-frame clones only and misses some. The profile shows under 200,000 clones, approximately 82% of them singletons. Sequenced sample: PBMCs. These receptors were collected from a man between 50 and 59 years old in good health and CMV-seropositive. CDR3s include the opening cysteine and the closing phenylalanine or tryptophan.

>TRBV5-1|TRBJ1-1
CASSNRDRGNTEAFF
>TRBV7-9|TRBJ1-1
CASRPGLNTEAFF
>TRBV19|TRBJ2-1
CASSTALRQGGSNEQFF
>TRBV5-1|TRBJ1-3
CASSWDDRGNTIYF
>TRBV5-1|TRBJ2-2
CASSVDSTGELFF
>TRBV15|TRBJ2-1
CATSSGELDGGAYNEQFF
>TRBV19|TRBJ1-4
CASSIRTGGLATNEKLFF
>TRBV11-2|TRBJ2-5
CASSSSGGLQETQYF
>TRBV19|TRBJ1-2
CASRGGTGPYGYTF
>TRBV5-4|TRBJ2-7
CASRRLGAAEQYF
>TRBV7-9|TRBJ2-7
CASSPRERGGYEQYF
>TRBV5-1|TRBJ1-4
CASSGGTGRREKLFF
>TRBV7-6|TRBJ2-3
CASSHKTTTDTQYF
>TRBV6-1|TRBJ1-2
CASSLGLPTQKPTF
>TRBV27|TRBJ2-7
CASSHTSGGFSVSYEQYF
>TRBV14|TRBJ2-3
CASSNPRASRTDTQYF
>TRBV7-3|TRBJ2-5
CASSLNGGALQETQYF
>TRBV12-5|TRBJ1-5
CASGLQPLDGPQHF
>TRBV13|TRBJ2-3
CASSSAGGIKTDTQYF